The rows below give T cell receptor beta chains drawn from one sample of a study of OX40 agonist ivuxolimab in advanced cancers. Using immunoSEQ multiplex PCR, the repertoire was profiled, and TCRdb retains in-frame clones only, with some absent. The sample lists approximately 15,000 clones, over 75% occurring once. The sequencing used CD4+ or CD8+ T cells sorted from blood, collected in a trial of the OX40 agonist ivuxolimab. These receptors were collected from an adult with an advanced solid tumor such as melanoma, head and neck, liver or kidney cancer. Each CDR3 is given with its conserved first and last residue. Fields, in order: J gene, CDR3 length, D gene, V gene, clone size, CDR3 protein, CDR3 DNA. D genes are given only for firm matches. Where a row states a size, it is once, few, many or the class of an expanded clone; other rows omit it.

>TRBJ2-5|14|TRBD1|TRBV11-2|NA
CASSHWDREETQYF
TGTGCCAGCAGCCACTGGGACAGGGAGGAGACCCAGTACTTC
>TRBJ2-5|16|TRBD2|TRBV13|NA
CASSLGGEGYQETQYF
TGTGCCAGCAGCTTGGGCGGGGAGGGGTACCAAGAGACCCAGTACTTC
>TRBJ2-7|13|NA|TRBV5-1|once
CASSLAVGNEQYF
TGCGCCAGCAGCTTGGCCGTGGGGAACGAGCAGTACTTC
>TRBJ2-2|16|TRBD2|TRBV14|NA
CASSQEFAGVTGELFF
TGTGCCAGCAGCCAAGAATTCGCGGGAGTTACCGGGGAGCTGTTTTTT
>TRBJ1-5|14|NA|TRBV25-1|NA
CASSLASYPGPQHF
TGTGCCAGCAGTCTAGCGTCTTACCCAGGGCCCCAGCATTTT
>TRBJ2-6|15|NA|TRBV7-9|NA
CASSPPSAGANVLTF
TGTGCCAGCAGCCCCCCCTCGGCTGGGGCCAACGTCCTGACTTTC
>TRBJ2-6|15|NA|TRBV6-1|NA
CATMPLDGTANVLTF
TGTGCCACTATGCCCTTGGACGGTACGGCCAACGTCCTGACTTTC
>TRBJ1-3|16|NA|TRBV6-6|NA
CASSYVTSTMGNTIYF
TGTGCCAGCAGTTACGTCACGTCTACAATGGGAAACACCATATATTTT
>TRBJ1-1|13|NA|TRBV5-1|few
CASSSDLEGEAFF
TGCGCCAGCAGCTCCGACCTCGAGGGTGAAGCTTTCTTT
>TRBJ2-3|16|TRBD2|TRBV7-8|NA
CASSLPLAGVPDTQYF
TGTGCCAGCAGCCTCCCACTAGCGGGGGTCCCAGATACGCAGTATTTT
>TRBJ2-1|13|NA|TRBV27|NA
CASSLGPSNEQFF
TGTGCCAGCAGTTTAGGTCCGAGCAATGAGCAGTTCTTC
>TRBJ2-3|17|NA|TRBV6-4|NA
CASSYSPRTASTDTQYF
TGTGCCAGCAGTTACTCCCCGCGGACGGCCAGCACAGATACGCAGTATTTT
>TRBJ2-2|13|NA|TRBV5-1|NA
CASSLEGTGELFF
TGCGCCAGCAGCTTGGAGGGCACCGGGGAGCTGTTTTTT
>TRBJ2-7|16|TRBD2|TRBV4-2|NA
CASSQEASGTLYEQYF
TGTGCCAGCAGCCAAGAAGCTAGCGGGACTTTGTACGAGCAGTACTTC
>TRBJ2-1|11|NA|TRBV29-1|NA
CSVSLTDEQFF
TGCAGCGTTAGTCTGACGGATGAGCAGTTCTTC
>TRBJ1-1|14|NA|TRBV4-1|NA
CASSLASWNTEAFF
TGCGCCAGCAGCCTTGCTAGTTGGAACACTGAAGCTTTCTTT
>TRBJ2-1|16|TRBD1|TRBV5-1|few
CASSLGGQGIGNEQFF
TGCGCCAGCAGCTTGGGGGGACAGGGAATTGGGAATGAGCAGTTCTTC
>TRBJ2-1|14|NA|TRBV5-1|NA
CASSPRSGANEQFF
TGCGCCAGCAGCCCACGGTCGGGGGCCAATGAGCAGTTCTTC
>TRBJ2-7|14|TRBD2|TRBV2|NA
CASSVEAGRYEQYF
TGTGCCAGCAGTGTAGAAGCGGGACGTTACGAGCAGTACTTC
>TRBJ1-5|17|NA|TRBV7-6|NA
CASSLVGGSYSNQPQHF
TGTGCCAGCAGCTTAGTGGGGGGCAGCTATAGCAATCAGCCCCAGCATTTT
>TRBJ2-4|18|TRBD1|TRBV30|NA
CAWSEQGLVFVAKNIQYF
TGTGCCTGGAGTGAACAGGGGTTGGTGTTTGTGGCCAAAAACATTCAGTACTTC
>TRBJ2-7|13|NA|TRBV19|NA
CASSPGLLYEQYF
TGTGCCAGTAGTCCGGGACTCCTCTACGAGCAGTACTTC
>TRBJ2-7|13|NA|TRBV27|NA
CASSSGDLHEEYF
TGTGCCAGCAGTTCCGGGGACCTACATGAGGAGTACTTC
>TRBJ2-7|15|NA|TRBV6-1|medium-sized
CASSVMAGESYEQYF
TGTGCCAGCAGTGTTATGGCAGGCGAATCCTACGAGCAGTACTTC
>TRBJ2-7|15|NA|TRBV6-5|NA
CASSTRARGAYEQYF
TGTGCCAGCAGCACAAGGGCCAGGGGCGCCTACGAGCAGTACTTC
>TRBJ1-1|14|NA|TRBV14|NA
CASSLREVNTEAFF
TGTGCCAGCAGCCTTAGGGAAGTGAACACTGAAGCTTTCTTT
>TRBJ2-1|16|NA|TRBV29-1|NA
CSVVGGWGPPYNEQFF
TGCAGCGTTGTGGGGGGTTGGGGGCCCCCCTACAATGAGCAGTTCTTC
>TRBJ1-1|14|NA|TRBV2|NA
CASSDGNSNTEAFF
TGTGCCAGCAGTGATGGTAACAGTAACACTGAAGCTTTCTTT
>TRBJ1-4|15|NA|TRBV4-2|NA
CASSQVALTNEKLFF
TGTGCCAGCAGCCAAGTGGCGCTTACTAATGAAAAACTGTTTTTT
>TRBJ2-7|12|NA|TRBV6-1|once
CASSEGILEQYF
TGTGCCAGCAGTGAAGGGATCCTGGAGCAGTACTTC
>TRBJ2-1|14|TRBD2|TRBV6-5|once
CASSYSLAEPPQFF
TGTGCCAGCAGTTACTCACTAGCGGAGCCCCCCCAGTTCTTC
>TRBJ2-1|16|NA|TRBV13|NA
CASSNPRTVLYNEQFF
TGTGCCAGCAGCAACCCCAGGACCGTTCTATACAATGAGCAGTTCTTC
>TRBJ2-7|14|TRBD1|TRBV5-1|NA
CASSLVDRADEQYF
TGCGCCAGCAGCTTGGTTGACAGGGCGGACGAGCAGTACTTC
>TRBJ1-2|10|NA|TRBV20-1|NA
CSARIYGYTF
TGCAGTGCCAGGATCTATGGCTACACCTTC
>TRBJ2-7|13|NA|TRBV6-6|NA
CASRQEGPHEQYF
TGTGCCAGCAGGCAAGAGGGCCCCCACGAGCAGTACTTC
>TRBJ1-2|13|TRBD1|TRBV6-5|once
CASSYSGQGVHTF
TGTGCCAGCAGTTACTCTGGTCAGGGGGTTCACACCTTC
>TRBJ1-1|14|NA|TRBV6-5|NA
CASSPGQIAIEAFF
TGTGCCAGCAGTCCGGGACAAATAGCAATTGAAGCTTTCTTT
>TRBJ1-5|15|NA|TRBV6-4|NA
CASGGQFLGNQPQHF
TGTGCCAGCGGCGGACAGTTTTTAGGCAATCAGCCCCAGCATTTT
>TRBJ2-1|15|NA|TRBV7-2|NA
CASSPGAYRHNEQFF
TGTGCCAGCAGCCCAGGGGCCTACAGGCACAATGAGCAGTTCTTC
>TRBJ2-7|14|NA|TRBV7-9|few
CASSLETGSYEQYF
TGTGCCAGCAGCTTAGAGACAGGCTCCTACGAGCAGTACTTC
>TRBJ2-7|13|NA|TRBV19|NA
CASSPTKVYEQYF
TGTGCCAGTAGTCCCACGAAGGTCTACGAGCAGTACTTC
>TRBJ2-1|18|NA|TRBV7-9|few
CASSYPFSSGRLVNEQFF
TGTGCCAGCAGCTACCCCTTCTCATCGGGGAGACTCGTCAATGAGCAGTTCTTC
>TRBJ2-7|16|NA|TRBV5-5|NA
CASSYPGGPTSYEQYF
TGTGCCAGCAGCTATCCAGGAGGGCCCACCTCCTACGAGCAGTACTTC
>TRBJ2-7|15|TRBD2|TRBV9|NA
CASSVAPSGIYEQYF
TGTGCCAGCAGCGTAGCTCCTAGCGGGATCTACGAGCAGTACTTC
>TRBJ2-7|15|TRBD2|TRBV5-3|few
CASSTTSGRALEQYF
TGTGCCAGCAGCACGACTAGCGGGAGGGCCCTCGAGCAGTACTTC
>TRBJ2-1|16|NA|TRBV6-1|NA
CASSELGGGTYNEQFF
TGTGCCAGCAGTGAATTAGGGGGGGGAACCTACAATGAGCAGTTCTTC
>TRBJ2-7|13|NA|TRBV6-5|NA
CASLGANSYEQYF
TGTGCCTCTCTGGGCGCAAACTCCTACGAGCAGTACTTC
>TRBJ2-2|14|TRBD1|TRBV2|NA
CASSETGSPGELFF
TGTGCCAGCAGTGAGACAGGGTCCCCCGGGGAGCTGTTTTTT
>TRBJ2-7|14|TRBD2|TRBV11-3|NA
CASSPRLAAYEQYF
TGTGCCAGCAGCCCCCGACTAGCGGCCTACGAGCAGTACTTC